The rows below give T cell receptor beta chains drawn from one sample of a study of cytomegalovirus exposure and HLA in healthy donors. Sequencing was performed with immunoSEQ multiplex PCR; in TCRdb, only in-frame clones are kept and a portion is missing. The profile shows around 150,000 clones, 80% of them singletons. The sample taken for sequencing was PBMCs. Source of these receptors: a man aged 25 to 40 in good health and CMV-seronegative. Each CDR3 is given with its conserved first and last residue. The D gene is left open where the match is weak. Clone size is shown for a subset of rows, as once, few, many or a class of expanded clone.

d_call: NA; j_call: TRBJ1-1; clone_size: NA; v_call: TRBV5-4; cdr3_aa: CASSLVGSTEAFF; cdr3_nt: TGTGCCAGCAGCTTGGTCGGGTCCACTGAAGCTTTCTTT
d_call: NA; j_call: TRBJ1-1; clone_size: NA; v_call: TRBV7-2; cdr3_aa: CASSSGNQGFNTEAFF; cdr3_nt: TGTGCCAGCAGCTCCGGAAACCAGGGATTTAACACTGAAGCTTTCTTT
d_call: NA; j_call: TRBJ1-2; clone_size: NA; v_call: TRBV9; cdr3_aa: CASSVGGVGYGYTF; cdr3_nt: TGTGCCAGCAGCGTAGGGGGCGTAGGCTATGGCTACACCTTC
d_call: TRBD2; j_call: TRBJ2-1; clone_size: NA; v_call: TRBV4-2; cdr3_aa: CASSQYRTSGSLYNEQFF; cdr3_nt: TGTGCCAGCAGCCAATACCGGACTAGCGGGAGTCTCTACAATGAGCAGTTCTTC
d_call: NA; j_call: TRBJ2-7; clone_size: once; v_call: TRBV28; cdr3_aa: CASSSTLDSRTYEQYF; cdr3_nt: TGTGCCAGCAGTTCCACACTGGACAGTAGGACCTACGAGCAGTACTTC
d_call: TRBD2; j_call: TRBJ2-1; clone_size: NA; v_call: TRBV11-2; cdr3_aa: CASSFSFRGSSYNEQFF; cdr3_nt: TGTGCCAGCAGCTTCTCCTTTCGCGGGAGTTCCTACAATGAGCAGTTCTTC
d_call: TRBD2; j_call: TRBJ2-7; clone_size: once; v_call: TRBV6-5; cdr3_aa: CASRPTSGKSDEQYF; cdr3_nt: TGTGCCAGCAGGCCGACTAGCGGGAAATCGGACGAGCAGTACTTC
d_call: NA; j_call: TRBJ2-3; clone_size: NA; v_call: TRBV7-2; cdr3_aa: CASSPGWGDTQYF; cdr3_nt: TGTGCCAGCAGCCCGGGGTGGGGAGATACGCAGTATTTT
d_call: NA; j_call: TRBJ1-1; clone_size: NA; v_call: TRBV27; cdr3_aa: CASSPRGPRGATEAFF; cdr3_nt: TGTGCCAGCAGTCCCAGGGGTCCCAGGGGAGCCACTGAAGCTTTCTTT
d_call: TRBD1; j_call: TRBJ1-2; clone_size: NA; v_call: TRBV7-9; cdr3_aa: CASSLRGTERGGYTF; cdr3_nt: TGTGCCAGCAGCTTACGAGGGACAGAGAGAGGTGGCTACACCTTC
d_call: TRBD1; j_call: TRBJ2-3; clone_size: NA; v_call: TRBV15; cdr3_aa: CATSRDPGQGADTQYF; cdr3_nt: TGTGCCACCAGCAGAGATCCGGGACAGGGGGCAGATACGCAGTATTTT
d_call: NA; j_call: TRBJ2-1; clone_size: NA; v_call: TRBV2; cdr3_aa: CASRPDFRLYNEQFF; cdr3_nt: TGTGCCAGCAGGCCGGACTTCAGGCTGTACAATGAGCAGTTCTTC
d_call: NA; j_call: TRBJ2-1; clone_size: NA; v_call: TRBV5-6; cdr3_aa: CASSLARSSSYNEQFF; cdr3_nt: TGTGCCAGCAGCTTGGCCAGGTCCTCCTCCTACAATGAGCAGTTCTTC
d_call: TRBD1; j_call: TRBJ1-1; clone_size: NA; v_call: TRBV9; cdr3_aa: CASSVAQGVAFF; cdr3_nt: TGTGCCAGCAGCGTAGCCCAGGGGGTAGCTTTCTTT
d_call: NA; j_call: TRBJ2-6; clone_size: NA; v_call: TRBV29-1; cdr3_aa: CSVLGAISGGANVLTF; cdr3_nt: TGCAGCGTTTTAGGGGCCATTTCTGGAGGGGCCAACGTCCTGACTTTC
d_call: NA; j_call: TRBJ1-3; clone_size: NA; v_call: TRBV28; cdr3_aa: CASSSTLGNRKSGNTIYF; cdr3_nt: TGTGCCAGCAGTTCCACGCTGGGTAACAGGAAATCTGGAAACACCATATATTTT
d_call: NA; j_call: TRBJ1-1; clone_size: NA; v_call: TRBV30; cdr3_aa: CAFGATQREAFF; cdr3_nt: TGTGCCTTCGGAGCAACGCAGCGCGAAGCTTTCTTT
d_call: TRBD1; j_call: TRBJ1-5; clone_size: NA; v_call: TRBV7-9; cdr3_aa: CSSSVGTGYSNQPQHF; cdr3_nt: TGTTCCAGCAGCGTCGGGACAGGGTATAGCAATCAGCCCCAGCATTTT
d_call: TRBD2; j_call: TRBJ2-7; clone_size: NA; v_call: TRBV11-2; cdr3_aa: CACRRGGISYEQYF; cdr3_nt: TGTGCCTGCCGGCGGGGGGGGATCTCCTACGAGCAGTACTTC
d_call: TRBD2; j_call: TRBJ2-1; clone_size: NA; v_call: TRBV6-6; cdr3_aa: CASSPGTSGYNEQFF; cdr3_nt: TGTGCCAGCAGCCCCGGGACTAGCGGTTACAATGAGCAGTTCTTC
d_call: NA; j_call: TRBJ2-7; clone_size: NA; v_call: TRBV4-3; cdr3_aa: CASSQDLVGQSYEQYF; cdr3_nt: TGCGCCAGCAGCCAAGATCTAGTCGGACAGAGTTACGAGCAGTACTTC
d_call: NA; j_call: TRBJ1-5; clone_size: NA; v_call: TRBV7-8; cdr3_aa: CASSPGSGRDQPQHF; cdr3_nt: TGTGCCAGCAGCCCGGGGTCGGGGAGGGATCAGCCCCAGCATTTT
d_call: TRBD2; j_call: TRBJ2-4; clone_size: NA; v_call: TRBV11-2; cdr3_aa: CAGERGTSGLAKNIQYF; cdr3_nt: TGTGCCGGGGAGAGGGGGACTAGCGGGTTAGCCAAAAACATTCAGTACTTC
d_call: TRBD2; j_call: TRBJ2-3; clone_size: NA; v_call: TRBV11-2; cdr3_aa: CASSPLPAGGTDTQYF; cdr3_nt: TGTGCCAGCAGCCCCCTCCCGGCGGGAGGCACAGATACGCAGTATTTT
d_call: TRBD1; j_call: TRBJ1-3; clone_size: NA; v_call: TRBV14; cdr3_aa: CASSQGRGFGNTIYF; cdr3_nt: TGTGCCAGCAGCCAGGGCAGGGGGTTCGGAAACACCATATATTTT
d_call: NA; j_call: TRBJ1-4; clone_size: NA; v_call: TRBV5-8; cdr3_aa: CASSLALIPRGAATNEKLFF; cdr3_nt: TGTGCCAGCAGCTTGGCGTTAATACCCAGGGGCGCTGCAACTAATGAAAAACTGTTTTTT
d_call: NA; j_call: TRBJ1-2; clone_size: NA; v_call: TRBV4-1; cdr3_aa: CASSQDRLGGTDGYTF; cdr3_nt: TGCGCCAGCAGCCAAGATAGGCTCGGGGGGACGGATGGCTACACCTTC
d_call: TRBD2; j_call: TRBJ2-7; clone_size: few; v_call: TRBV27; cdr3_aa: CASSYSSGWGYEQYF; cdr3_nt: TGTGCCAGCAGCTACTCTAGCGGATGGGGGTACGAGCAGTACTTC
d_call: TRBD1; j_call: TRBJ1-6; clone_size: NA; v_call: TRBV29-1; cdr3_aa: CSVGQGYNSPLHF; cdr3_nt: TGCAGCGTCGGACAGGGTTATAATTCACCCCTCCACTTT
d_call: TRBD1; j_call: TRBJ2-7; clone_size: few; v_call: TRBV29-1; cdr3_aa: CSVEDHPGGSYEQYF; cdr3_nt: TGCAGCGTTGAAGATCACCCAGGGGGCAGCTACGAGCAGTACTTC
d_call: TRBD1; j_call: TRBJ2-7; clone_size: NA; v_call: TRBV5-1; cdr3_aa: CASSLGGQGYEQYF; cdr3_nt: TGCGCCAGCAGCTTGGGCGGACAGGGCTACGAGCAGTACTTC
d_call: NA; j_call: TRBJ1-2; clone_size: NA; v_call: TRBV5-4; cdr3_aa: CASSFPVSGGGYTF; cdr3_nt: TGTGCCAGCAGCTTCCCGGTTTCGGGAGGTGGCTACACCTTC
d_call: NA; j_call: TRBJ2-1; clone_size: NA; v_call: TRBV9; cdr3_aa: CASSVDEGSYNEQFF; cdr3_nt: TGTGCCAGCAGCGTAGATGAGGGCAGTTACAATGAGCAGTTCTTC
d_call: TRBD2; j_call: TRBJ2-3; clone_size: NA; v_call: TRBV7-8; cdr3_aa: CASSLAGGSAGIIRYF; cdr3_nt: TGTGCCAGCAGCTTAGCGGGGGGGTCTGCGGGAATTATTAGGTATTTT
d_call: NA; j_call: TRBJ1-3; clone_size: NA; v_call: TRBV5-1; cdr3_aa: CASSFGQGFSGNTIYF; cdr3_nt: TGCGCCAGCAGCTTTGGGCAGGGGTTCTCTGGAAACACCATATATTTT
d_call: TRBD2; j_call: TRBJ2-3; clone_size: NA; v_call: TRBV5-1; cdr3_aa: CASSLGLAGVSDTQYF; cdr3_nt: TGCGCCAGCAGCTTGGGCCTAGCGGGAGTATCAGATACGCAGTATTTT
d_call: TRBD1; j_call: TRBJ2-2; clone_size: NA; v_call: TRBV19; cdr3_aa: CASRTGTGDTGELFF; cdr3_nt: TGTGCCAGTAGGACCGGGACAGGAGACACCGGGGAGCTGTTTTTT
d_call: NA; j_call: TRBJ2-3; clone_size: few; v_call: TRBV5-3; cdr3_aa: CGQSTDTQYF; cdr3_nt: TGTGGCCAGAGCACAGATACGCAGTATTTT
d_call: NA; j_call: TRBJ1-2; clone_size: NA; v_call: TRBV9; cdr3_aa: CASSAEPPREGLSNYGYTF; cdr3_nt: TGTGCCAGCAGCGCAGAGCCCCCTCGGGAGGGCCTCTCCAACTATGGCTACACCTTC
d_call: TRBD2; j_call: TRBJ2-7; clone_size: NA; v_call: TRBV5-6; cdr3_aa: CASVQTSDPGYEQYF; cdr3_nt: TGTGCCAGCGTTCAAACTAGCGACCCTGGTTACGAGCAGTACTTC
d_call: NA; j_call: TRBJ2-2; clone_size: NA; v_call: TRBV9; cdr3_aa: CASSVAPDTGELFF; cdr3_nt: TGTGCCAGCAGCGTAGCCCCAGACACCGGGGAGCTGTTTTTT